The 21 T cell receptor beta chains given below trace back to one sample, sequenced in a study of blood T cell repertoires in COVID-19. Using immunoSEQ multiplex PCR, the repertoire was profiled, and TCRdb retains in-frame clones only, with some absent. This table has about 340,000 clones, 83% appearing once. Material for sequencing was peripheral blood. The receptors derive from a man younger than 45 with active or convalescent COVID-19.

This clone has just a few counts. The V call is TRBV10-3, the J call TRBJ2-5; D ambiguous. CDR1 is ENHRY, CDR2 SYGVKD, per germline. The V end was cut by 7 bases, the J end by 3 bases, with 12 bases between. This CDR3 has 13 residues. CDR3 in amino acids: CAIMNSMEETQYF. In DNA form, the CDR3 reads TGTGCCATCATGAACTCGATGGAAGAGACCCAGTACTTC.

The chain combines TRBV30 with TRBJ2-5, with 8 bases fitting TRBD2. With 0 bases clipped from V and 5 bases from J, the junction kept 8 bases outside the gene matches. CDR1 is GTSNPN, CDR2 SVGIG, per germline (reference sequence). The CDR3 totals 15 residues. CDR3 protein: CAWSVPRGGDETQYF. DNA of the CDR3: TGTGCCTGGAGTGTCCCCCGGGGGGGCGATGAGACCCAGTACTTC. Looking up the rest from reference TRBV30 and TRBJ2-5 gives the full variable domain: SQTIHQWPATLVQPVGSPLSLECTVEGTSNPNLYWYRQAAGRGLQLLFYSVGIGQISSEVPQNLSASRPQDRQFILSSKKLLLSDSGFYLCAWSVPRGGDETQYFGPGTRLLVL.

This clone was recorded a few times. The rearrangement joins TRBV14 to TRBJ2-1, with TRBD2 matching over 8 bases. Trimming cost V 1 base and J 6 bases; bases outside gene matches: 2. From germline, CDR1 is SGHDN and CDR2 FVKESK. The CDR3 spans 14 residues. The CDR3 region has the DNA TGTGCCAGCAGCCAAGGGCGGGAGGTCAATGAGCAGTTCTTC. Protein: CASSQGREVNEQFF.

The chain combines TRBV4-1 with TRBJ2-3; 7 nucleotides align to TRBD2. The CDR3 is made up of 20 amino acids. Germline V lookup: CDR1 MGHRA, CDR2 YSYEKL. The ends lost 4 bases at V and 2 bases at J; junction bases unmatched: 21. The DNA for the CDR3 is TGCGCCAGCAGCCCCTGGCTGCGGAGGATGGGGGGGGTTGACACAGATACGCAGTATTTT. Amino acid sequence: CASSPWLRRMGGVDTDTQYF.

The chain joins TRBV24-1 to TRBJ2-2, with 8 nucleotides matching TRBD1. The V gene's germline CDR1 is KGHDR and CDR2 SFDVKD. With 0 bases clipped from V and 3 bases from J, the junction kept 8 bases outside the gene matches. The CDR3 spans 18 residues. CDR3 amino acids: CATSDLRFTGGYTGELFF. CDR3 sequence (DNA): TGTGCCACCAGTGATTTGCGATTCACAGGGGGGTACACCGGGGAGCTGTTTTTT.

This chain uses TRBV11-2 with TRBJ2-4; 7 nucleotides agree with TRBD1. Germline CDR1 SGHAT, CDR2 FQNNGV. The CDR3 extends over 13 amino acids. V dropped 5 bases and J dropped 6; count of bases not matched to a gene: 4. The CDR3 DNA follows: TGTGCCAGCAGCCGGGGACAGTCAAACATTCAGTACTTC. It translates to CASSRGQSNIQYF.

V and J are TRBV21-1 and TRBJ1-5. TRBV21-1 is classified as a pseudogene. The CDR3 extends over 12 amino acids. Written as DNA, the CDR3 is TGTGCCAGCAGCCGGGAGAATCAGCCCCAGCATTTT. It encodes CASSRENQPQHF.

This chain links TRBV5-1 with TRBJ2-2; D is possibly TRBD1 (5 bases). Germline-derived CDR1 and CDR2 are SGHRS and YFSETQ. V dropped 4 bases and J dropped 4 bases, with 11 bases sitting between them. The CDR3 length is 14 residues. The CDR3, as DNA: TGCGCCAGCAGCGTGGGGCAGCGCACCGGGGAGCTGTTTTTT. It codes for CASSVGQRTGELFF.

The chain employs TRBV7-6 and TRBJ2-7; D not certain. The germline V gene has CDR1 SGHVS and CDR2 FNYEAQ. CDR3 length: 14 amino acids. With 3 bases removed from V and 6 bases from J, the gap between germline ends came to 15 bases. The CDR3 nucleotides are TGTGCCAGCAGCTTCGGTTTAGAGGCCGGCGAGCAGTACTTC. Its translation is CASSFGLEAGEQYF. Using reference TRBV7-6 and TRBJ2-7 for the parts outside the CDR3, the full variable domain is GAGVSQSPRYKVTKRGQDVALRCDPISGHVSLYWYRQALGQGPEFLTYFNYEAQQDKSGLPNDRFSAERPEGSISTLTIQRTEQRDSAMYRCASSFGLEAGEQYFGPGTRLTVT.

The chain links TRBV7-3 to TRBJ2-2; 10 bases are a match to TRBD2. CDR1 is SGHTA, CDR2 FQGTGA, per germline. With 9 bases clipped from V and 0 bases from J, the junction kept 7 bases outside the gene matches. The CDR3 sequence is 16 residues long. The CDR3 is CASSILAGANTGELFF. The CDR3, as DNA: TGTGCCAGTTCGATTCTAGCGGGAGCGAACACCGGGGAGCTGTTTTTT.

This chain joins TRBV7-8 and TRBJ2-1; D is ambiguous. The CDR3 runs 14 residues. In germline, CDR1 is SGHVS, CDR2 FQNEAQ. Trimming shortened V by 10 bases and J by 1 base, and 14 bases separated the two germline ends. For the CDR3, the DNA is TGTGCCACCGCACCGGGTAGGTCCTACAATGAGCAGTTCTTC. The encoded protein is CATAPGRSYNEQFF.

This clone was counted only a few times. This sequence joins TRBV24-1 and TRBJ2-1; 10 bases map to TRBD1. V was clipped by 0 bases and J by 6 bases; unmatched bases: 4. The germline V gene encodes CDR1 KGHDR and CDR2 SFDVKD. The CDR3 runs to 16 residues. For the CDR3, the DNA is TGTGCCACCAGTGATTTGGGGACAGGGGCCTCCAATGAGCAGTTCTTC. Its protein is CATSDLGTGASNEQFF.

V and J are TRBV9 and TRBJ2-5, with a weak D call TRBD2 (5 bases). Trimming shortened V by 4 bases and J by 5 bases, and 9 bases separated the two germline ends. Per the germline V gene, CDR1 is SGDLS and CDR2 is YYNGEE. This CDR3 has 12 amino acids. In DNA, the CDR3 is TGTGCCAGCAGCTCTGGGGAGGAGACCCAGTACTTC. Its protein product is CASSSGEETQYF.

V and J are TRBV9 and TRBJ2-1, with TRBD2 identical over 10 bases. The CDR3 loop spans 14 amino acids. Per germline, CDR1 SGDLS and CDR2 YYNGEE. The ends lost 8 bases at V and 8 bases at J; junction bases unmatched: 10. The DNA of the CDR3 is TGTGCCAGTTGTAAGCGGGGGGGCAACGATGAGCAGTTCTTC. Its translation is CASCKRGGNDEQFF.

This clone appeared a few times. The chain links TRBV21-1 to TRBJ2-2; the table's D call, TRBD2, was not checked against the DNA. TRBV21-1 counts as a pseudogene. The CDR3 is 15 amino acids. CDR3: CASSPLERETGELFF. DNA of the CDR3: TGTGCCAGCAGCCCTCTCGAGAGGGAGACCGGGGAGCTGTTTTTT.

This sequence joins TRBV4-2 and TRBJ2-7; 9 positions match TRBD1. Germline CDR1 LGHNA, CDR2 YNFKEQ. J lost 4 bases, V lost 4 bases, and 5 bases had no gene match. The CDR3 is 14 residues long. CDR3 in DNA: TGTGCCAGCAGCCGGAGACAGGGGGTGTACGAGCAGTACTTC. Its translation: CASSRRQGVYEQYF.

This chain links TRBV28 with TRBJ2-1; a weak D match, TRBD2 (6 bases). CDR3 length equals 15 residues. Between the trimmed V and J ends, which lost 3 bases and 3 bases, there was a span of 12 bases. Germline CDR1 reads MDHEN; CDR2 reads SYDVKM. CDR3 region: CASSFPGTRYNEQFF. For the CDR3, the DNA is TGTGCCAGCAGTTTTCCAGGGACTCGCTACAATGAGCAGTTCTTC.

V usage is TRBV9 and J usage is TRBJ2-3, with TRBD2 identical over 8 bases. V lost 0 bases to trimming and J lost 5 bases; unmatched junction nucleotides: 8. Germline V gives CDR1 SGDLS, CDR2 YYNGEE. The CDR3 is 16 residues long. In DNA form, the CDR3 reads TGTGCCAGCAGCGTAGCAGGTAGCGGGGTTATAGATACGCAGTATTTT. As protein: CASSVAGSGVIDTQYF.

The rearrangement links TRBV6-4 to TRBJ2-2, with TRBD2 as a possible D gene (6 bases). The CDR3 contains 15 residues. In germline, CDR1 is MRHNA, CDR2 SNTAGT. Trimming pared 8 bases from V and 1 base from J, leaving 14 bases between. The CDR3 DNA reads TGTGCCAGCGCGATTAGCGGCCGGAACACCGGGGAGCTGTTTTTT. It translates to CASAISGRNTGELFF.

The chain is built from TRBV28 and TRBJ2-7; 11 bases fit TRBD2. Germline loops: CDR1 MDHEN, CDR2 SYDVKM. The V gene end was trimmed by 4 bases and the J gene end by 3 bases; junction bases not matched to a gene: 8. The CDR3 has 16 residues. CDR3 sequence reads: CASSSATSGKYYEQYF. The CDR3 DNA reads as TGTGCCAGCAGTTCGGCGACTAGCGGGAAGTACTACGAGCAGTACTTC.

The sample holds a few counts of this clone. V gene TRBV4-3 combines with J gene TRBJ1-1; the D gene is possibly TRBD1 (5 bases). Deletions cut 1 base from V and 10 bases from J, with 13 bases between. This CDR3 has 13 amino acids. The germline CDR1 and CDR2 sequences are LGHNA and YSLEER. In nucleotides, the CDR3 is TGCGCCAGCAGCCAAGGTACAGGAGTTGGAGCTTTCTTT. It yields the protein CASSQGTGVGAFF.